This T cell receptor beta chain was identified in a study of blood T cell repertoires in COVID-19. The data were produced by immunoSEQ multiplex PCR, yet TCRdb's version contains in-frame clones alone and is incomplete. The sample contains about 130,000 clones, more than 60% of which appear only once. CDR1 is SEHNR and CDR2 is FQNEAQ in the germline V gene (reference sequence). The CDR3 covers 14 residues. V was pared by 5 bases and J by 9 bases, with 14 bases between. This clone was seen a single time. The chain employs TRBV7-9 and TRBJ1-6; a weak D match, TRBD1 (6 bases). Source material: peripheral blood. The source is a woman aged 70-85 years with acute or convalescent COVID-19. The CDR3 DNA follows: TGTGCCAGCAGCGAGACAGGCGTTACTTCACCCCTCCACTTT. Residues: CASSETGVTSPLHF.